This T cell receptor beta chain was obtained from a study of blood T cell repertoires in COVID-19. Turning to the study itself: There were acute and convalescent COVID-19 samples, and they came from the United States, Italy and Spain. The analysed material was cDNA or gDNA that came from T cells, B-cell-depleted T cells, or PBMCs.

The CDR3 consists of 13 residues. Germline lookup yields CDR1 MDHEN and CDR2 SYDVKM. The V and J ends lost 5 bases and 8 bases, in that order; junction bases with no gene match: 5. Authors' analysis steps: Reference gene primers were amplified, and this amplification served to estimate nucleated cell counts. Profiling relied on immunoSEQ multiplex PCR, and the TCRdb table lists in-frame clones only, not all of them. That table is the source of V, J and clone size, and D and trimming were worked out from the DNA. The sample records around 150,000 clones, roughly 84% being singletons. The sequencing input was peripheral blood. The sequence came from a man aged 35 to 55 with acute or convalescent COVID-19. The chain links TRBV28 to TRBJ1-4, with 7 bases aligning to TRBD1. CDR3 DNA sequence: TGTGCCAGCAGTCCGCGGACAGGCGAAAAACTGTTTTTT. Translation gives CASSPRTGEKLFF.